The TCR beta chain described here comes from a study of cytotoxic CD8 clonotypes in ibrutinib-treated CLL. The overall study: The response samples were taken once patients had been treated for a median of about 12 months, range 6 to 36.

Whole-study findings and limits: Samples were collected at differing times from sustained-remission and progressing patients.

Cryopreserved PBMCs provided approximately 2.2 micrograms of genomic DNA for the TCR beta libraries. Investigators sought sequencing depths of between 1 in 200,000 and 1 in 1 million T cells. The protocol was immunoSEQ multiplex PCR, while the TCRdb copy is restricted to in-frame clones and leaves out a portion. In the table there are about 160,000 clones, 70% to 85% of which are singletons. This clone has a single count. Its antigen remains unknown. The sequences come from PBMCs, collected after 24 months of ibrutinib treatment. This clonotype was obtained from a human donor with chronic lymphocytic leukemia.

The CDR3 loop is CASSLARTGAYEQYF. The DNA for the CDR3 is TGTGCCAGCAGCTTAGCCAGGACGGGGGCCTACGAGCAGTACTTC. The J gene is TRBJ2-7, the V gene TRBV7-2; tentatively, D is TRBD2 (6 bases). The V end lost 0 bases, the J end lost 2 bases, and 11 bases lay between the germline ends. CDR1 and CDR2 from the germline V gene are SGHTA and FQGNSA. CDR3 length: 15 amino acids. Together with reference TRBV7-2 and TRBJ2-7, the CDR3 gives the full variable domain: GAGVSQSPSNKVTEKGKDVELRCDPISGHTALYWYRQSLGQGLEFLIYFQGNSAPDKSGLPSDRFSAERTGGSVSTLTIQRTQQEDSAVYLCASSLARTGAYEQYFGPGTRLTVT.